The T cell receptor (beta chain) under discussion was sequenced for a study of siplizumab effects on memory and regulatory T cells. Study-wide findings and caveats: Apparently more diverse than memory cells, naive T cells also seemed major alloresponse contributors. Under siplizumab, alloreactive sequences traced to unstimulated CD4+ memory cells were significantly reduced.

Assays were performed on 95,000 to 100,000 TCR templates per sample. Only in-frame clones appear in the TCRdb table, and some are missing; sequencing was by immunoSEQ multiplex PCR. The repertoire consists of 75,000 to 100,000 clones, with about 93% occurring once and the leading ten covering around 1.5%. Losses at the gene ends were 5 bases for V and 3 bases for J; bases not matched to a gene: 6. From germline, CDR1 is SGHDN and CDR2 FVKESK. This CDR3 has 15 residues. To note about this clone: Its antigen is unknown.

Material: non-Treg CD4+ T cells sorted from blood. The sequence came from a human donor in good health. V gene TRBV14 combines with J gene TRBJ2-2; TRBD2 matches 7 bases. The CDR3 spells CASSSGLIYTGELFF. In DNA form, the CDR3 reads TGTGCCAGCAGCTCGGGACTAATATACACCGGGGAGCTGTTTTTT.